This TCR beta chain was found in a study of Ad26.COV2.S vaccination and SARS-CoV-2 variants. Study details: By the intramuscular route, Ad26.COV2.S was given once, or twice 56 days apart.

Treatment here: 19 received Ad26.COV2.S at low or high dose, single or two shots; roughly five received placebo; per-sample allocation not given. Samples came from day 63 after the first vaccine or placebo injection. The donor's status was that of an adult aged 18-55 years in Boston. V lost 3 bases and J lost 0; bases outside the gene matches: 8. The CDR3 sequence is 17 residues long. Germline-derived CDR1 and CDR2 are SGHDT and YYEEEE. TCRdb's table, derived via immunoSEQ multiplex PCR, lists solely in-frame clones and lacks some. The sample has about 320,000 clones, around 84% seen once; the top ten hold around 1.9%.

The clonotype comes from a person between 18 and 60 years old who received the Ad26.COV2.S COVID-19 vaccine or a placebo. The chain has TRBV5-6 and TRBJ2-1, with 8 bases matching TRBD2. The source material was peripheral blood, sampled in a trial of Ad26.COV2.S vaccine versus placebo. The CDR3 protein is CASSSTRGGPSYNEQFF. The CDR3 nucleotides are TGTGCCAGCAGCTCAACACGGGGGGGCCCCTCCTACAATGAGCAGTTCTTC.